The rows below give T cell receptor beta chains drawn from one sample of a study of blood T cell repertoires in COVID-19. Clones were read by immunoSEQ multiplex PCR, and TCRdb kept only the in-frame ones, dropping some. Here the sample spans nearly 95,000 clones, about 87% being singletons. What was sequenced was peripheral blood. All receptors derive from a human donor with acute or convalescent COVID-19. The donor label of this sample is uncertain. Both conserved end residues are part of each CDR3. The size field is filled for only some rows; it gives once, few, many or a size class.

j_call,v_call,clone_size,cdr3_aa
TRBJ2-4,TRBV18,.,CASSPQGVQGDIQYF
TRBJ2-3,TRBV4-2,.,CASSQFSGTREASQYF
TRBJ2-7,TRBV2,.,CASGGRQGAEQYF
TRBJ1-3,TRBV3-1/TRBV3-2,.,CASSRLFRGHGNTIYF
TRBJ2-2,TRBV6-4,.,CASRTDRSTGELFF
TRBJ1-1,TRBV28,.,CASSLTASEAFF
TRBJ2-5,TRBV4-2,once,CASSQERVSGGYPETQYF
TRBJ2-7,TRBV28,.,CASSNTGGTVQYF
TRBJ1-5,TRBV5-5,.,CASSQDSDQPQHF
TRBJ1-6,TRBV4-1,.,CASSQGWSGGNSPLHF
TRBJ2-3,TRBV6-2/TRBV6-3,.,CASSYGEDAAGAFTDTQYF
TRBJ2-5,TRBV6-6,.,CASSYSGGRGETQYF
TRBJ1-1,TRBV10-2,few,CASSVQGNTEAFF
TRBJ1-2,TRBV5-1,.,CASSLSAANYGYTF
TRBJ2-7,TRBV11-2,few,CASSLSRGSSYEQYF
TRBJ2-5,TRBV24-1,once,CATSGGGTTTQETQYF
TRBJ2-5,TRBV18,.,CASFSGGVEGTQYF
TRBJ2-3,TRBV27,.,CASSGLAESTDTQYF
TRBJ1-6,TRBV10-3,many,CAISDIPGESGGSPLHF
TRBJ1-3,TRBV19,.,CASSKFGGQKDSGNTIYF
TRBJ1-1,TRBV2,.,CASSETRGPGKAEAFF
TRBJ2-5,TRBV11-2,.,CASSLFRDQETQYF
TRBJ2-7,TRBV4-3,.,CASSQSLAGGPFREQYF
TRBJ2-7,TRBV5-4,.,CASSLQGAYEQYF
TRBJ2-5,TRBV5-1,.,CASSLSPGGETQYF
TRBJ2-5,TRBV5-4,.,CASSLAGGVETQYF
TRBJ2-3,TRBV7-9,.,CASSLAVAGGPGDTQYF
TRBJ2-7,TRBV29-1,.,CSVLAGTGGYEQYF
TRBJ1-5,TRBV29-1,once,CSVGHGNQPQHF
TRBJ2-2,TRBV5-4,.,CASSRPTGTGELFF
TRBJ2-3,TRBV9,few,CASSVEGGGSTDTQYF
TRBJ1-2,TRBV28,.,CASSPGGDGYTF
TRBJ1-3,TRBV6-5,.,CASSYVRETGNTIYF
TRBJ2-1,TRBV6-2/TRBV6-3,once,CASSSGTSVREQFF
TRBJ1-5,TRBV5-5,.,CASSLIRHNQPQHF
TRBJ1-5,TRBV3-1/TRBV3-2,few,CASSRSGGVDQPQHF
TRBJ2-3,TRBV5-4,.,CASSLERGGRDTQYF
TRBJ1-1,TRBV3-1/TRBV3-2,.,CASSARQGYSEAFF
TRBJ1-1,TRBV29-1,.,CSVAGGGTEAFF
TRBJ1-1,TRBV19,once,CASSIWADPNEAFF
TRBJ1-3,TRBV7-8,.,CASSFGGFSGNTIYF
TRBJ2-7,TRBV5-4,once,CASSQAGAITYEQYF
TRBJ1-2,TRBV19,.,CASSITRGDGYTF
TRBJ1-1,TRBV5-1,.,CASSLGTGYGTEAFF
TRBJ2-7,TRBV5-1,.,CASSVTGSGEQYF
TRBJ1-3,TRBV11-2,.,CASSWNRAFSGNTIYF
TRBJ1-5,TRBV19,few,CASRPFSRTYSNQPQHF
TRBJ1-5,TRBV19,.,CASSASVYGNQPQHF
TRBJ2-5,TRBV11-3,.,CASSPGLAGGSDETQYF
TRBJ2-2,TRBV5-1,.,CASSLAMGHPNTGELFF
TRBJ1-3,TRBV5-1,.,CASSDRTGGGSGNTIYF
TRBJ1-1,TRBV4-2,.,CASSQGQGPNTEAFF